The clone carrying this TCR beta chain appeared a single time. Library preparation (for TCRbeta) was performed with unique molecular identifiers. MiXCR, applied by TCRdb to the PCR reads, yields one record per CDR3 protein. The table shows some 440,000 distinct CDR3 sequences, with 15% to 20% occurring only once. These data come from a study of T-cell reconstitution after alpha-beta-depleted transplantation in children. Germline V gene lookup returns CDR1 LNHNV and CDR2 YYDKDF (reference sequence). Trimming took 5 bases from V and 3 from J; bases not matched to a gene: 14. The CDR3 is 17 amino acids. The specimen was PBMCs, mostly from graft donor cells, collected 360 days after TCRalphabeta/CD19-depleted stem cell transplant. The sequence derives from a boy less than two years old who had a stem cell transplant for Wiskott-Aldrich syndrome, so the T cells may come from the graft donor. The chain joins TRBV15 to TRBJ1-2, with TRBD1 identical over 8 bases. CDR3 sequence: CATSARSVETGDYGYTF. CDR3 in DNA: TGTGCCACCAGCGCTAGAAGTGTAGAGACAGGGGACTATGGCTACACCTTC. The full variable domain, with the rest looked up from reference TRBV15 and TRBJ1-2, is DAMVIQNPRYQVTQFGKPVTLSCSQTLNHNVMYWYQQKSSQAPKLLFHYYDKDFNNEADTPDNFQSRRPNTSFCFLDIRSPGLGDTAMYLCATSARSVETGDYGYTFGSGTRLTVV.